This entry concerns a single TCR beta chain. Its antigen is undetermined. Peripheral blood, together with lesional scalp punch biopsies, was collected from alopecia areata patients. Germline CDR1 and CDR2: SGHRS and YFSETQ. The CDR3 totals 14 residues. With 0 bases removed from V and 6 bases from J, the gap between germline ends came to 10 bases. Extracted RNA was reverse transcribed into cDNA, the sequencing template. The data were produced by immunoSEQ multiplex PCR, yet TCRdb's version contains in-frame clones alone and is incomplete. Here the sample spans under 250,000 clones, 50% to 60% being singletons. The data are from a study of CD8+ T cells in alopecia areata. Study results and caveats: Lesional tissue from the scalp (especially in alopecia totalis/universalis) showed higher clonality than normal scalp.

The clonotype originates from a human donor with alopecia areata. The chain recombines TRBV5-1 with TRBJ2-1, with D possibly matching TRBD2 (5 bases). The material sequenced was CD4+ T cells sorted from blood, taken at week 0. CDR3 loop: CASSLALSGNEQFF. CDR3 in DNA: TGCGCCAGCAGCTTGGCGCTAAGCGGCAATGAGCAGTTCTTC.